This entry features one T cell receptor (beta chain) sequence. This sample was taken from a study of blood T cell repertoires in COVID-19. Study as a whole: T cells, B-cell-depleted T cells, or PBMCs provided the cDNA or gDNA that served as material.

This CDR3 is 16 amino acids long. CDR1 is ENHRY, CDR2 SYGVKD, per germline. With V trimmed by 4 bases and J by 4 bases, 10 bases remained unmatched. In the authors' methods: Amplified reference gene primers provided the basis for estimating nucleated cell counts. Clones were sequenced by immunoSEQ multiplex PCR, and TCRdb holds only the in-frame ones, with some missing. The V and J calls and clone size are taken from that table; D and trimming were inferred from the DNA. The sample contains about 300,000 clones, less than 85% of which appear only once. J is TRBJ2-5 and V is TRBV10-3; 9 bases match TRBD1. This sequence originates from a human donor with COVID-19, enrolled during active disease. The donor label of this sample is uncertain. The sample was peripheral blood. The DNA for the CDR3 is TGTGCCATCAGTGCCCAGGACAGGGGAGGTTCAGAGACCCAGTACTTC. Translated, it gives CAISAQDRGGSETQYF.